This TCR beta chain comes out of a study of regulatory T cells in long-lasting Graves disease. Overall study results and limits: A greater number of public clonotypes (2,741) was shared by persistent patients than by new patients (around 1,000).

The table lists this clonotype with many counts. What it binds is unknown. Arm-PCR with iRepertoire HTBI primers amplified the CDR3 regions for these TCR beta libraries. MiXCR, applied by TCRdb to the multiplex PCR reads, yields one record per CDR3 protein. Here the sample spans hundreds of thousands of distinct CDR3 sequences, roughly 15% being singletons. Stated time point: newly diagnosed GD, antithyroid drugs for less than 3 months. PBMCs provided the RNA from which the TCR library was made. V dropped 11 bases and J dropped 5 bases, with 22 bases sitting between them. There are 14 residues in the CDR3. This sample was also put to use in a study of T cells in Graves' hyperthyroidism and ophthalmopathy. That source adds: TCR CDR3 regions were first amplified by RT-PCR with HTBI primers. In the blood, most expanded thyroid clonotypes above 0.001 appeared as well.

This TCR was recovered from a woman aged 25-40 years with Graves disease. This sequence joins TRBV12-3 or TRBV12-4 and TRBJ2-7; TRBD1 or TRBD2 may be the D gene (5 bases each). The sample here was peripheral blood mononuclear cells (PBMCs), taken at new diagnosis, from a patient treated with antithyroid drugs. CDR3 DNA sequence: TGTGCCCCCCTAGACCCACCCGGGACCCACGAGCAGTACTTC. This translates into CAPLDPPGTHEQYF.